These 26 T cell receptor beta chains were sequenced from one sample in a study of T cell responses to AZD1222 COVID-19 vaccine. Generated by immunoSEQ multiplex PCR, the TCRdb table keeps only in-frame clones and is missing some. The sample consists of some 170,000 clones, approximately 90% of them appearing once. Material: peripheral blood, obtained 28 days after the second AZD1222 dose. Every receptor here comes from an adult who received the AZD1222 COVID-19 vaccine.

This rearrangement joins TRBV12-5 to TRBJ2-1; D might be TRBD1 (5 bases). The germline CDR1 and CDR2 sequences are LGHNT and FRNRAP. The CDR3 consists of 14 residues. V lost 6 bases, J lost 12 bases, and 21 bases lay in between. The CDR3 region is CASGQTSPIGVQFF. The CDR3, as DNA: TGTGCTAGTGGACAAACTTCTCCAATAGGGGTGCAGTTCTTC.

The chain couples TRBV7-8 to TRBJ2-7; a possible D gene is TRBD2 (5 bases). The length of the CDR3 is 14 residues. Germline V gene lookup returns CDR1 SGHVS and CDR2 FQNEAQ. V lost 1 base to trimming and J lost 4 bases, with 11 bases between them. CDR3 sequence: CASSLVEESYEQYF. CDR3 bases: TGTGCCAGCAGCTTAGTGGAGGAGTCGTACGAGCAGTACTTC.

Turning to this clone: Other nucleotide sequences from this sample produce the same CDR3. The rearrangement links TRBV7-2 to TRBJ2-5; 10 bases match TRBD1. The J segment lost 1 base and the V segment lost 3 bases, leaving 2 bases of the junction unmatched. The CDR3 runs 15 residues. Germline values: CDR1 SGHTA, CDR2 FQGNSA. The CDR3 reads CASSLGQGRQETQYF. Written as DNA, the CDR3 is TGTGCCAGCAGCTTGGGACAGGGGCGCCAAGAGACCCAGTACTTC. Based on the CDR3 plus reference TRBV7-2 and TRBJ2-5, the full variable domain is GAGVSQSPSNKVTEKGKDVELRCDPISGHTALYWYRQSLGQGLEFLIYFQGNSAPDKSGLPSDRFSAERTGGSVSTLTIQRTQQEDSAVYLCASSLGQGRQETQYFGPGTRLLVL.

This sequence joins TRBV7-8 and TRBJ1-1; TRBD1 matches at 7 bases. V trimming: 0 bases; J trimming: 6 bases; junction bases outside the gene matches: 1. CDR3 size: 13 residues. Germline-derived CDR1 and CDR2 are SGHVS and FQNEAQ. CDR3 in DNA: TGTGCCAGCAGCTTAGCTCAGGGGGCTGAAGCTTTCTTT. Its protein product is CASSLAQGAEAFF.

The DNA of the CDR3 is TGCAGCGCGCCGGGACAGGGGGGGAACACTGAAGCTTTCTTT. Its protein is CSAPGQGGNTEAFF. The chain employs TRBV29-1 and TRBJ1-1, with 11 bases aligning to TRBD1. The CDR3 is made up of 14 amino acids. From germline, CDR1 is SQVTM and CDR2 ANQGSEA. J gave up 1 base and V 7 bases, and 5 bases lay outside the gene matches.

The V gene is TRBV27, the J gene TRBJ2-7; tentatively, D is TRBD1 (6 bases). The CDR3 is made up of 17 amino acids. Germline V gives CDR1 MNHEY, CDR2 SMNVEV (reference sequence). V was cut by 4 bases and J by 1 base, with 20 bases left in between. The CDR3 DNA reads as TGTGCCAGCAGTTGGAACAACCGGGGCAGGGGTTCCTACGAGCAGTACTTC. This gives the protein CASSWNNRGRGSYEQYF.

DNA for the CDR3: TGTGCCAGCAGTGACTCCCGGGGGACGGGTTCCGGGGAGCTGTTTTTT. Translated, it gives CASSDSRGTGSGELFF. The chain carries TRBV6-4 and TRBJ2-2; maybe TRBD2 (6 bases). From germline, CDR1 is MRHNA and CDR2 SNTAGT. Trimming shortened V by 0 bases and J by 6 bases, and 14 bases separated the two germline ends. The CDR3 sequence is 16 residues long.

In its sample, this clone was seen a few times. The chain is built from TRBV4-2 and TRBJ2-5, with no clear D. The CDR3 extends over 16 amino acids. Trimming pared 2 bases from V and 5 bases from J, leaving 18 bases between. Germline V gene sequence: CDR1 LGHNA, CDR2 YNFKEQ. CDR3 nucleotides: TGTGCCAGCAGCCAACAGCTCGGCAGGTTCGGGGAGACCCAGTACTTC. Translated, it gives CASSQQLGRFGETQYF.

This rearrangement joins TRBV6-5 to TRBJ2-1; maybe TRBD1 (5 bases). Germline values: CDR1 MNHEY, CDR2 SVGAGI. V lost 6 bases and J lost 5, with 11 bases in between. The CDR3 extends over 13 amino acids. This chain's CDR3 is CASRTTAHNEQFF. In nucleotides, the CDR3 is TGTGCCAGCAGAACGACAGCGCACAATGAGCAGTTCTTC.

V gene TRBV12-2 combines with J gene TRBJ1-4; the D segment call TRBD1 is taken from the table without a DNA check. TRBV12-2 is tagged as a pseudogene. The CDR3 runs to 19 residues. As DNA, the CDR3 is TGTGCAAGTCGCTTCCGCCTGACAGGGGGCCATGCAACTAATGAAAAACTGTTTTTT. It specifies CASRFRLTGGHATNEKLFF.

The gene calls are TRBV18 and TRBJ2-7; D is ambiguous. The CDR3 covers 12 residues. CDR1 is KGHSH, CDR2 LQKENI, per germline. V was trimmed by 2 bases and J by 3 bases, leaving 5 bases between them. CDR3 bases: TGTGCCAGCTCACCAACCAACTACGAGCAGTACTTC. Translated: CASSPTNYEQYF.

In DNA form, the CDR3 reads TGTGCCAGTAAGTCTGTAATGGCAGGGTGGACTGAAGCTTTCTTT. Encoded protein: CASKSVMAGWTEAFF. V is TRBV19 and J is TRBJ1-1; D might be TRBD1 (5 bases). The CDR3 consists of 15 residues. V gave up 7 bases and J gave up 5 bases, with 20 bases separating them. Germline lookup yields CDR1 LNHDA and CDR2 SQIVND (reference sequence).

The chain recombines TRBV25-1 with TRBJ1-4; D not resolved. Germline CDR1 reads MGHDK; CDR2 reads SYGVNS. This CDR3 is built from 15 residues. V was shortened by 4 bases and J by 3 bases, with 12 bases between the two germline ends. DNA of the CDR3: TGTGCCAGCAGTGCCCGGCAGGATCCTAATGAAAAACTGTTTTTT. Its translation: CASSARQDPNEKLFF.

V gene TRBV7-6 combines with J gene TRBJ2-5; 12 bases map to TRBD2. CDR3 length: 16 residues. In germline, CDR1 is SGHVS, CDR2 FNYEAQ. J gave up 2 bases and V 1 base, and 2 bases lay outside the gene matches. CDR3 region: CASSLVGLAGQETQYF. The CDR3 nucleotides are TGTGCCAGCAGCTTAGTAGGACTAGCGGGACAAGAGACCCAGTACTTC.

V and J are TRBV24-1 and TRBJ2-3, with D possibly TRBD2 on 6 matching bases. Germline-derived CDR1 and CDR2 are KGHDR and SFDVKD. The V end lost 7 bases, the J end lost 3 bases, and 13 bases lay between the germline ends. This CDR3 is built from 14 residues. The CDR3 coding sequence is TGTGCCACCAGCCCCTCCGGGGGTACAGATACGCAGTATTTT. Translated, it gives CATSPSGGTDTQYF.

The chain is built from TRBV14 and TRBJ1-1; D not certain. V lost 4 bases and J 0 bases, leaving 12 bases between the germline ends. The CDR3 contains 15 residues. Germline V gene lookup returns CDR1 SGHDN and CDR2 FVKESK. CDR3: CASSRAAALNTEAFF. For the CDR3, the DNA is TGTGCCAGCAGCCGGGCGGCAGCCTTGAACACTGAAGCTTTCTTT.

The chain couples TRBV3-1 (or the pseudogene TRBV3-2) to TRBJ1-1, with TRBD1 identical over 9 bases. Germline CDR1 reads LGHDT; CDR2 reads YNNKEL (reference sequence). This CDR3 comprises 12 residues. J gave up 11 bases and V 3 bases, and 4 bases lay outside the gene matches. The CDR3 region is CASSQGQGTAFF. The CDR3 bases are TGTGCCAGCAGCCAGGGACAGGGAACGGCTTTCTTT.

The chain couples TRBV27 to TRBJ1-5; no reliable D call. Germline CDR1 and CDR2: MNHEY and SMNVEV (reference sequence). This CDR3 is built from 15 residues. V gave up 2 bases and J gave up 0 bases, with 8 bases separating them. Written as DNA, the CDR3 is TGTGCCAGCAGTTTACGGGGAAATAGCAATCAGCCCCAGCATTTT. Translated: CASSLRGNSNQPQHF.

This clone was detected only a few times. V and J are TRBV24-1 and TRBJ2-7, with D uncertain. V lost 4 bases and J lost 2, with 8 bases in between. The CDR3 loop spans 13 amino acids. Germline lookup yields CDR1 KGHDR and CDR2 SFDVKD. CDR3 DNA: TGTGCCACCAGTGACAGCCCTGCCTACGAGCAGTACTTC. As protein: CATSDSPAYEQYF.

The gene calls are TRBV5-1 and TRBJ1-1, with TRBD1 identical over 9 bases. The length of the CDR3 is 14 residues. Germline-derived CDR1 and CDR2 are SGHRS and YFSETQ. The V gene end was trimmed by 3 bases and the J gene end by 8 bases; junction bases not matched to a gene: 8. CDR3 sequence: CASSSGVGTGEAFF. CDR3 in DNA: TGCGCCAGCAGCTCCGGGGTAGGGACAGGGGAAGCTTTCTTT. The full variable domain, completed using reference TRBV5-1 and TRBJ1-1, is KAGVTQTPRYLIKTRGQQVTLSCSPISGHRSVSWYQQTPGQGLQFLFEYFSETQRNKGNFPGRFSGRQFSNSRSEMNVSTLELGDSALYLCASSSGVGTGEAFFGQGTRLTVV.

This chain uses TRBV11-1 with TRBJ2-2; unclear D gene. The CDR3 covers 14 residues. Trimming shortened V by 3 bases and J by 0 bases, and 5 bases separated the two germline ends. CDR1 and CDR2 from the germline V gene are SGHAT and FQDESV (reference sequence). The CDR3 sequence is CASSFTANTGELFF. CDR3 sequence (DNA): TGTGCCAGCAGCTTCACAGCGAACACCGGGGAGCTGTTTTTT.

The CDR3 is CASSIRRGEGNQPQHF. The DNA of the CDR3 is TGTGCCAGTAGTATAAGGAGAGGGGAGGGCAATCAGCCCCAGCATTTT. The chain couples TRBV19 to TRBJ1-5, with TRBD1 as a possible D gene (5 bases). Germline lookup yields CDR1 LNHDA and CDR2 SQIVND (reference sequence). V was clipped by 2 bases and J by 2 bases, with 13 bases between them. This CDR3 spans 16 amino acids.

Written as DNA, the CDR3 is TGTGCCAGCAGCCAATTTGCCCGGAGAGGGGGACACTATGGCTACACCTTC. This gives the protein CASSQFARRGGHYGYTF. V is TRBV3-1 (or the pseudogene TRBV3-2) and J is TRBJ1-2, with D maybe TRBD1 (6 bases). With 2 bases removed from V and 3 bases from J, the gap between germline ends came to 19 bases. The length of the CDR3 is 17 residues. Germline V gene sequence: CDR1 LGHDT, CDR2 YNNKEL (reference sequence).

The V and J genes are TRBV18 and TRBJ2-7; a weak D match, TRBD1 (5 bases). V was cut by 5 bases and J by 0 bases, with 14 bases left in between. This CDR3 is built from 15 residues. Germline V gene data show CDR1 as KGHSH and CDR2 as LQKENI. In DNA form, the CDR3 reads TGTGCCAGCTCATCCAACCTACAGGTCTCCTACGAGCAGTACTTC. The encoded protein is CASSSNLQVSYEQYF.

This chain joins TRBV27 and TRBJ1-6, with 8 bases aligning to TRBD1. The trim removed 5 bases at V and 6 bases at J, leaving 3 bases unmatched. Germline V CDR1 and CDR2: MNHEY, SMNVEV (reference sequence). The CDR3 is 14 residues long. CDR3: CASSRQGINSPLHF. The CDR3 region has the DNA TGTGCCAGCAGTCGACAGGGGATTAATTCACCCCTCCACTTT.

This chain uses TRBV7-3 with TRBJ1-2; no firm D call. CDR1 is SGHTA, CDR2 FQGTGA, per germline. The CDR3 covers 15 residues. Trimming left V 1 base short and J 3 bases short, with 12 bases between. The DNA for the CDR3 is TGTGCCAGCAGCTTAAACGGAGCGCGTGACTATGGCTACACCTTC. Its translation is CASSLNGARDYGYTF.